Only one count was recorded for the clone carrying this TCR beta chain. Its antigen is not identified. This CDR3 is 18 amino acids long. The junction had 15 bases not matched to a gene; V was cut back by 4 bases and J by 1 base. The germline V gene encodes CDR1 SEHNR and CDR2 FQNEAQ (reference sequence). This sample is part of a study of vaccination and CD4 T cells after COVID-19. The overall study: Stimulation of the cells used overlapping spike peptide pools from SARS-CoV-2 and from the common cold coronaviruses HCoV-NL63, HCoV-OC43 and HCoV-229E. A CEFX pool, an HIV-1 Nef pool, or no peptide went to control cultures.

Sequencing of the DNA from cultured CD4+ T cells was carried out with the Oncomine TCR Beta short-read assay. DNA came from CD4+ T cells after culture. MiXCR, run by TCRdb on the PCR reads, gives a single entry per CDR3 protein. The sample has 11,000 or so distinct CDR3 sequences, 25% to 35% seen once; the top ten hold 13%. The sample's treatment: approximately nine-day PBMC culture with coronavirus spike peptide pools or control peptides (ViraFEST assay). Harvesting of the unexposed donor's CD4+ T cells predated the COVID-19 pandemic (2011-2018). Per-well cultures of roughly 2 million PBMCs received 9.5 to 10 IU/ml IL-2 and about 10 ug/ml peptide pools. Probing of unexposed-donor CD4+ T cells with SARS-CoV-2 S/N and four cold-coronavirus spikes was done, cells permitting.

This chain joins TRBV7-9 and TRBJ2-7, with 8 nucleotides matching TRBD2. The TCR was taken from a human donor in good health. Material for sequencing was CD4+ T cells from blood, cultured in vitro. CDR3 residues: CASSSLRSRGGRSYEQYF. The CDR3 nucleotides are TGTGCCAGCAGCTCTCTCCGGTCGCGTGGCGGGAGGTCCTACGAGCAGTACTTC.